One and the same sample provided the 20 T cell receptor beta chains below, sequenced in a study of shared clonotypes between healthy human individuals. The method was immunoSEQ multiplex PCR; TCRdb's version includes in-frame clones alone and lacks a portion of them. The sample carries nearly 2 million clones, approximately 94% recorded once. As defined, naive CD8 cells were CD45RO-negative and positively selected for CCR7, with terminally differentiated effector memory CD45RA+ cells excluded. Source material: naive CD8+ T cells sorted from blood. The receptors here all came from a man younger than 30 in good health.

The J gene is TRBJ2-7, the V gene TRBV5-4; 8 bases map to TRBD1. V lost 0 bases to trimming and J lost 5 bases; unmatched junction nucleotides: 7. This CDR3 spans 15 amino acids. Germline CDR1 SGHNT, CDR2 YYREEE (reference sequence). This CDR3 reads CASSLVTGGFDEQYF. For the CDR3, the DNA is TGTGCCAGCAGCTTGGTAACAGGGGGGTTCGACGAGCAGTACTTC.

The CDR3 DNA sequence: TGTGCCAGCAGCTCCCACCAGCGGGCCCTCTACGAGCAGTACTTC. Encoded protein: CASSSHQRALYEQYF. The J gene is TRBJ2-7, the V gene TRBV7-9; a weak D match, TRBD2 (6 bases). Deletions cut 4 bases from V and 3 bases from J, with 16 bases between. The CDR3 length is 15 residues. Germline values: CDR1 SEHNR, CDR2 FQNEAQ (reference sequence). The entire variable domain, with the rest obtained from reference TRBV7-9 and TRBJ2-7, is as follows: DTGVSQNPRHKITKRGQNVTFRCDPISEHNRLYWYRQTLGQGPEFLTYFQNEAQLEKSRLLSDRFSAERPKGSFSTLEIQRTEQGDSAMYLCASSSHQRALYEQYFGPGTRLTVT.

The chain carries TRBV19 and TRBJ2-7, with D perhaps TRBD1 (5 bases). This CDR3 spans 11 amino acids. Germline V gene lookup returns CDR1 LNHDA and CDR2 SQIVND (reference sequence). V lost 8 bases to trimming and J lost 5 bases, with 10 bases between them. DNA of the CDR3: TGTGCCAGTTCCGACAGTCACGAGCAGTACTTC. The encoded protein is CASSDSHEQYF.

This clone was counted once. V is TRBV7-9 and J is TRBJ2-5; 10 positions match TRBD2. Germline trimming cut 2 bases from V and 2 bases from J; bases unmatched to any gene: 5. Per germline, CDR1 SEHNR and CDR2 FQNEAQ (reference sequence). The CDR3 contains 16 residues. Here the CDR3 reads CASSLIPSGGQETQYF. The CDR3 nucleotides read TGTGCCAGCAGCTTAATTCCTAGCGGGGGACAAGAGACCCAGTACTTC.

The V gene is TRBV18, the J gene TRBJ2-1; 10 nucleotides align to TRBD1. Germline-derived CDR1 and CDR2 are KGHSH and LQKENI. The CDR3 totals 14 residues. V shed 7 bases and J 5 bases; nucleotides not matched to a gene: 5. DNA of the CDR3: TGTGCCAGCTATACGGGACAGGGGAACAATGAGCAGTTCTTC. Translation gives CASYTGQGNNEQFF.

The V and J genes are TRBV5-6 and TRBJ1-4, with 7 positions matching TRBD1. Trimming took 3 bases from V and 6 from J; bases not matched to a gene: 11. Germline V gives CDR1 SGHDT, CDR2 YYEEEE. There are 16 residues in the CDR3. The CDR3 is CASSSFYPGQYEKLFF. The CDR3 DNA follows: TGTGCCAGCAGCTCGTTTTATCCGGGACAGTATGAAAAACTGTTTTTT. The full variable domain, with the rest looked up from reference TRBV5-6 and TRBJ1-4, is DAGVTQSPTHLIKTRGQQVTLRCSPKSGHDTVSWYQQALGQGPQFIFQYYEEEERQRGNFPDRFSGHQFPNYSSELNVNALLLGDSALYLCASSSFYPGQYEKLFFGSGTQLSVL.

The V gene is TRBV6-5, the J gene TRBJ1-5, with 9 bases aligning to TRBD1. V lost 6 bases, J lost 11 bases, and 8 bases stayed unmatched. Per the germline V gene, CDR1 is MNHEY and CDR2 is SVGAGI. This CDR3 has 13 amino acids. The CDR3 nucleotides are TGTGCCAGCAGAGGACAGGGGTTAATGGCCCAGCATTTT. This sequence encodes CASRGQGLMAQHF.

The gene calls are TRBV19 and TRBJ1-5, with 8 bases aligning to TRBD1. The V segment lost 8 bases and the J segment 4 bases; nucleotides outside the gene matches: 13. The CDR3 loop spans 16 amino acids. The germline CDR1 and CDR2 sequences are LNHDA and SQIVND (reference sequence). The chain's CDR3 is CASDYGQGFGNQPQHF. The CDR3 DNA sequence: TGTGCCAGTGACTACGGACAGGGCTTCGGAAATCAGCCCCAGCATTTT.

CDR3 in DNA: TGTGCCAGCAGCCCGCGTAGGACCGGGGAGCTGTTTTTT. This sequence encodes CASSPRRTGELFF. The V gene is TRBV9, the J gene TRBJ2-2; no reliable D call. The CDR3 has 13 residues. V was clipped by 4 bases and J by 5 bases, with 9 bases between them. Germline CDR1 SGDLS, CDR2 YYNGEE.

V and J are TRBV7-9 and TRBJ1-1, with a tentative D call TRBD1 (5 bases). Trimming stripped 3 bases from V and 3 bases from J, with 11 bases between. Germline CDR1 reads SEHNR; CDR2 reads FQNEAQ (reference sequence). This CDR3 is built from 14 residues. CDR3 residues: CASSFQGLHTEAFF. The CDR3 coding sequence is TGTGCCAGCAGCTTCCAGGGATTGCACACTGAAGCTTTCTTT.

This clone has just one count. V gene TRBV13 combines with J gene TRBJ2-7; the D gene is possibly TRBD1 (6 bases). The CDR3 is made up of 14 amino acids. Trimming pared 3 bases from V and 5 bases from J, leaving 14 bases between. CDR1 is PRHDT and CDR2 is FYEKMQ in the germline V gene (reference sequence). CDR3 sequence: CASSLGTGTDEQYF. CDR3 DNA sequence: TGTGCCAGCAGCTTGGGAACAGGGACCGACGAGCAGTACTTC.

The CDR3 DNA reads TGTGCTAGTGGTTTGGTAATTTCCGGAGCAGATACGCAGTATTTT. Protein sequence: CASGLVISGADTQYF. This chain connects TRBV12-5 to TRBJ2-3, with D uncertain. V dropped 0 bases and J dropped 4 bases, with 11 bases sitting between them. The CDR3 loop spans 15 amino acids. The germline gives CDR1 LGHNT, CDR2 FRNRAP.

The chain couples TRBV6-5 to TRBJ1-1; D might be TRBD1 (6 bases). The CDR3 spans 13 residues. V dropped 7 bases and J dropped 7 bases, with 16 bases sitting between them. Germline assignment: CDR1 MNHEY and CDR2 SVGAGI. The CDR3 loop is CASKAGHGVEAFF. For the CDR3, the DNA is TGTGCCAGCAAGGCGGGACATGGAGTTGAAGCTTTCTTT.

The chain recombines TRBV7-2 with TRBJ2-7, with 7 bases that match TRBD2. Looked up from germline, CDR1 is SGHTA and CDR2 is FQGNSA. This CDR3 has 17 amino acids. V lost 1 base, J lost 0 bases, and 9 bases stayed unmatched. CDR3 protein: CASSLVGGAGFSYEQYF. CDR3 bases: TGTGCCAGCAGCTTAGTTGGGGGAGCGGGATTCTCCTACGAGCAGTACTTC.

Here the CDR3 reads CASSEQGAPNEQYF. The CDR3 DNA reads TGTGCCAGCAGTGAACAGGGGGCGCCTAACGAGCAGTACTTC. The chain carries TRBV2 and TRBJ2-7; 8 nucleotides match TRBD1. The CDR3 runs to 14 residues. Germline CDR1 reads SNHLY; CDR2 reads FYNNEI. Trimming at V came to 2 bases and at J to 5 bases, leaving 5 bases not matched to a gene.

J is TRBJ2-7 and V is TRBV4-1; no definite D call. Trimming pared 6 bases from V and 0 bases from J, leaving 15 bases between. The CDR3 has 15 amino acids. From germline, CDR1 is MGHRA and CDR2 YSYEKL. In nucleotides, the CDR3 is TGCGCCAGCAGTCCAGACGACGGCCTCTCCTACGAGCAGTACTTC. Residues: CASSPDDGLSYEQYF.

The chain combines TRBV29-1 with TRBJ2-7, with D uncertain. This CDR3 comprises 14 residues. Trimming removed 8 bases at V and 3 bases at J, with 20 bases between. Germline CDR1 and CDR2: SQVTM and ANQGSEA. In DNA form, the CDR3 reads TGCAGCTCCAGACCGGAGTCGGTGGACTACGAGCAGTACTTC. Its protein product is CSSRPESVDYEQYF.

V is TRBV27 and J is TRBJ1-1; maybe TRBD1 (5 bases). There are 14 residues in the CDR3. Trimming left V 5 bases short and J 5 bases short, with 15 bases between. Germline CDR1 and CDR2: MNHEY and SMNVEV (reference sequence). Here the CDR3 DNA reads TGTGCCAGCAGTCTACGGACGGGGCATACTGAAGCTTTCTTT. Residues: CASSLRTGHTEAFF.

This chain links TRBV6-6 with TRBJ2-5; 8 bases align to TRBD2. The J call may be incorrect, as the DNA end agrees better with TRBJ2-7. The CDR3 is made up of 15 amino acids. The germline gives CDR1 MNHNY, CDR2 SVGAGI (reference sequence). CDR3 sequence reads: CASSTSGYSSYEQYF. The CDR3 nucleotides read TGTGCCAGCAGTACTAGCGGCTATAGCTCCTACGAGCAGTACTTC.

This chain links TRBV4-2 with TRBJ2-1; 8 positions match TRBD2. The germline gives CDR1 LGHNA, CDR2 YNFKEQ. With V trimmed by 0 bases and J by 10 bases, 11 bases remained unmatched. CDR3 length: 16 residues. The CDR3 region is CASSQEWRGEQWEQFF. The CDR3 DNA reads as TGTGCCAGCAGCCAAGAGTGGCGGGGGGAGCAATGGGAGCAGTTCTTC.